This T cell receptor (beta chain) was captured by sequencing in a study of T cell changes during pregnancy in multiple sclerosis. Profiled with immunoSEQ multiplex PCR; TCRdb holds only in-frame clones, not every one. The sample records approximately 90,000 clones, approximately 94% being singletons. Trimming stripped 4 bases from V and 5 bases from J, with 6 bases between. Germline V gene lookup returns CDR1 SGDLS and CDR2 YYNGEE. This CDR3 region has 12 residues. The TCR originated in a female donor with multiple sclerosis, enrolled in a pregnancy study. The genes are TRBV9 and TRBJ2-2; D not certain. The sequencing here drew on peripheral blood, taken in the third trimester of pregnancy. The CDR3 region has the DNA TGTGCCAGCAGCCCCATGACCGGGGAGCTGTTTTTT. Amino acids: CASSPMTGELFF. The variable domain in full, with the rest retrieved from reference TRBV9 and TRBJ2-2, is DSGVTQTPKHLITATGQRVTLRCSPRSGDLSVYWYQQSLDQGLQFLIQYYNGEERAKGNILERFSAQQFPDLHSELNLSSLELGDSALYFCASSPMTGELFFGEGSRLTVL.